The T cell receptor (beta chain) under discussion was sequenced for a study of blood T cell repertoires in COVID-19. CDR1 is SGHTS, CDR2 YDEGEE, per germline. V lost 4 bases and J lost 4, with 14 bases in between. This CDR3 has 15 amino acids. This table comes from immunoSEQ multiplex PCR, and its TCRdb copy is limited to in-frame clones, with some not included. The sample lists tens of thousands of clones; 60% to 85% were seen once. The TCR comes from a human donor in a cohort sampled during active COVID-19. Sequenced: peripheral blood. This chain connects TRBV5-8 to TRBJ1-4, with D possibly TRBD1 on 5 matching bases. CDR3 residues: CASSPRQPINEKLFF. The CDR3 DNA reads as TGTGCCAGCAGCCCCCGACAGCCCATTAATGAAAAACTGTTTTTT.